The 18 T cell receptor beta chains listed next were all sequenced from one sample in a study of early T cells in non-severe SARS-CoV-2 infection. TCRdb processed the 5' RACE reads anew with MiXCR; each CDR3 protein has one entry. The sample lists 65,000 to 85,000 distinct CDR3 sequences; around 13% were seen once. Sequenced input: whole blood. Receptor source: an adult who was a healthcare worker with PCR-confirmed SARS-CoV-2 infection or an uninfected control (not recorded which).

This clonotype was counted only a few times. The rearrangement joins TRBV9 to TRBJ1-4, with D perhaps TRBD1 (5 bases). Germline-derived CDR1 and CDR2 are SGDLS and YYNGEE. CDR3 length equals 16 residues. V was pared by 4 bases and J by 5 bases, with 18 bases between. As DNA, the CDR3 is TGTGCCAGCAGCCGATGGGCAGGGAGGCAAAATGAAAAACTGTTTTTT. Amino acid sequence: CASSRWAGRQNEKLFF.

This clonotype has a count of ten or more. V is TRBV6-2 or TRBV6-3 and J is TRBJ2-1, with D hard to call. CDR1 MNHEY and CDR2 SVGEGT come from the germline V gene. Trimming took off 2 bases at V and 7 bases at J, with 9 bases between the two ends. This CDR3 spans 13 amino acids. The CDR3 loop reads CASSYGPENEQFF. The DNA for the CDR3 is TGTGCCAGCAGTTACGGGCCGGAGAATGAGCAGTTCTTC.

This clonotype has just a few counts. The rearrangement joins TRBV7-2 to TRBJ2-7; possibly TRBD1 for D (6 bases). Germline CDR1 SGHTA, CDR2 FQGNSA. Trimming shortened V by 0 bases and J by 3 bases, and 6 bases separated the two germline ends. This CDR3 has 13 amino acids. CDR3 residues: CASSLARGYEQYF. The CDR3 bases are TGTGCCAGCAGCTTAGCCAGGGGCTACGAGCAGTACTTC.

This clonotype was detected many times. In DNA, the CDR3 is TGTGCCAGCAGCTGGGGGACAGCCCAGTATAATTCACCCCTCCACTTT. This gives the protein CASSWGTAQYNSPLHF. The chain uses TRBV7-9 and TRBJ1-6; TRBD1 matches 7 bases. The germline V gene encodes CDR1 SEHNR and CDR2 FQNEAQ (reference sequence). Losses at the gene ends were 4 bases for V and 4 bases for J; bases not matched to a gene: 7. CDR3 length equals 16 residues.

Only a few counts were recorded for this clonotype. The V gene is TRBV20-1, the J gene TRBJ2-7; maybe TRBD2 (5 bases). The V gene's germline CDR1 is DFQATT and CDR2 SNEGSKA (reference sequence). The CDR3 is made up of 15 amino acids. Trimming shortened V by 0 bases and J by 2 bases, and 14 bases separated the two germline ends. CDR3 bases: TGCAGTGCTAGAGATCTGGCAGGAGGAACCTACGAGCAGTACTTC. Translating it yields CSARDLAGGTYEQYF.

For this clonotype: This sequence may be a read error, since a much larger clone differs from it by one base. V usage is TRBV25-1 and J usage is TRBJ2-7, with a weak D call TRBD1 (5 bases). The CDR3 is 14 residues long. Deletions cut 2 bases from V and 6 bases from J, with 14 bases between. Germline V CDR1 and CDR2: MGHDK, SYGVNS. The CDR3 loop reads CASSEKQVNIEQYF. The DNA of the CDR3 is TGTGCCAGCAGTGAAAAACAGGTCAATATCGAGCAGTACTTC.

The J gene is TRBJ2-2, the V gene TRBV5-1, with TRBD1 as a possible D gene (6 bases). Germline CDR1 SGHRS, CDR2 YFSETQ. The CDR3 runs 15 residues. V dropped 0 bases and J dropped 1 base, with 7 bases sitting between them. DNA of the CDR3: TGCGCCAGCAGCTTGGTGGACAGGAACACCGGGGAGCTGTTTTTT. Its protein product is CASSLVDRNTGELFF.

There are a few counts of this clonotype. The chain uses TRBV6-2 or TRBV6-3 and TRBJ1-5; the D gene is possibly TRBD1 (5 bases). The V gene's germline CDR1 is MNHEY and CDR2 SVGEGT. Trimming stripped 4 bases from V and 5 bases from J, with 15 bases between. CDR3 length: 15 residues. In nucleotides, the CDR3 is TGTGCCAGCAGTTCCAGAGGGGCCGAGGATCAGCCCCAGCATTTT. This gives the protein CASSSRGAEDQPQHF.

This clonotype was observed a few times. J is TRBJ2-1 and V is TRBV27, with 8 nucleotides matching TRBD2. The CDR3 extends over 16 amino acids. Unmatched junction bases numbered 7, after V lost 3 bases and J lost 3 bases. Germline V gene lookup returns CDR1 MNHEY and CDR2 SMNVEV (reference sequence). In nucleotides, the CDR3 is TGTGCCAGCAGTTTGCAAGCGGGAGTGGTCTACAATGAGCAGTTCTTC. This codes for CASSLQAGVVYNEQFF.

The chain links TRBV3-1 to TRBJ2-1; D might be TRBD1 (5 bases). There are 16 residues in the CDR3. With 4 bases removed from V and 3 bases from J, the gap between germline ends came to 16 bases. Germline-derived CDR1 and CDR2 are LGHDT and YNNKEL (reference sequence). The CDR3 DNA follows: TGTGCCAGCAGCCCACGTACGTCAGGGTTCTACAATGAGCAGTTCTTC. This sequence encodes CASSPRTSGFYNEQFF.

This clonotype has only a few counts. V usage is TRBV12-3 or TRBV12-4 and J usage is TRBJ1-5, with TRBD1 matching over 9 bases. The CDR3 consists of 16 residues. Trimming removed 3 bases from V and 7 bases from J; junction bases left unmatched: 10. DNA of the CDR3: TGTGCCAGCAGTTTGGGTGGACAGGGGACAGGACAGCCCCAGCATTTT. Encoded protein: CASSLGGQGTGQPQHF.

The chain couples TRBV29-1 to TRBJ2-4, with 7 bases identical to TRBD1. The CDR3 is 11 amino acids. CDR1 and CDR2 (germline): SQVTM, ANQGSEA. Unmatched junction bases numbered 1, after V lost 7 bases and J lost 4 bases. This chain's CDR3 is CSAGQKNIQYF. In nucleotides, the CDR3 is TGCAGCGCGGGACAGAAAAACATTCAGTACTTC.

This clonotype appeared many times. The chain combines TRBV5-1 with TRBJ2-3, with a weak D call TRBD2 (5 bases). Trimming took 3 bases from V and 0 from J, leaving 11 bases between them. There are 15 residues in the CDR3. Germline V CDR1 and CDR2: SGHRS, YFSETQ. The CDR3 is CASSSVATSTDTQYF. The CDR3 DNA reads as TGCGCCAGCAGCTCCGTAGCGACTAGCACAGATACGCAGTATTTT.

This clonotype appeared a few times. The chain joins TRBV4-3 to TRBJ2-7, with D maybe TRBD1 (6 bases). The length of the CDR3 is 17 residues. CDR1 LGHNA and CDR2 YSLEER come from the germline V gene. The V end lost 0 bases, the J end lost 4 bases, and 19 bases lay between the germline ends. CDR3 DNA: TGCGCCAGCAGCCAAGAGTGGGGCAGGGGTCCTCGGTACGAGCAGTACTTC. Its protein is CASSQEWGRGPRYEQYF.

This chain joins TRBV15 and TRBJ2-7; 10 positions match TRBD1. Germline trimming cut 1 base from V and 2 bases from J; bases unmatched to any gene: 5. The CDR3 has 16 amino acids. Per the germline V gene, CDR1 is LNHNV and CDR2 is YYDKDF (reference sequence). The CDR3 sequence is CATSRVGQGVTYEQYF. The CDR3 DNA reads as TGTGCCACCAGCAGAGTAGGACAGGGGGTAACCTACGAGCAGTACTTC. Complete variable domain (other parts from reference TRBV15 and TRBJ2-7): DAMVIQNPRYQVTQFGKPVTLSCSQTLNHNVMYWYQQKSSQAPKLLFHYYDKDFNNEADTPDNFQSRRPNTSFCFLDIRSPGLGDTAMYLCATSRVGQGVTYEQYFGPGTRLTVT.

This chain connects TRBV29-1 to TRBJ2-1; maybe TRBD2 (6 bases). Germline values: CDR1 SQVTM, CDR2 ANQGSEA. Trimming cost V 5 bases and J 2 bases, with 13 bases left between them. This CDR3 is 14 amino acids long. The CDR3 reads CSVNRDWAYNEQFF. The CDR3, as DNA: TGCAGCGTTAACCGGGACTGGGCCTACAATGAGCAGTTCTTC.

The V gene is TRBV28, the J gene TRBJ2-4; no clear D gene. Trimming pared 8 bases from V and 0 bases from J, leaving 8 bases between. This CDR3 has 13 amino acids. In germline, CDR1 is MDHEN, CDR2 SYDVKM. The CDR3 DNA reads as TGTGCCAGCTGTAAATTAGCCAAAAACATTCAGTACTTC. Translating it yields CASCKLAKNIQYF.

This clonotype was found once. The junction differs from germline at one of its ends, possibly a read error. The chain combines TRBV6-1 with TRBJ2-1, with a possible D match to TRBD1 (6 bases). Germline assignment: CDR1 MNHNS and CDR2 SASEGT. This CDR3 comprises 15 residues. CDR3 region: CASSDRDTAYNELFF. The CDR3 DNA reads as TGTGCCAGCAGTGATCGGGACACGGCCTACAATGAGCTGTTCTTC.